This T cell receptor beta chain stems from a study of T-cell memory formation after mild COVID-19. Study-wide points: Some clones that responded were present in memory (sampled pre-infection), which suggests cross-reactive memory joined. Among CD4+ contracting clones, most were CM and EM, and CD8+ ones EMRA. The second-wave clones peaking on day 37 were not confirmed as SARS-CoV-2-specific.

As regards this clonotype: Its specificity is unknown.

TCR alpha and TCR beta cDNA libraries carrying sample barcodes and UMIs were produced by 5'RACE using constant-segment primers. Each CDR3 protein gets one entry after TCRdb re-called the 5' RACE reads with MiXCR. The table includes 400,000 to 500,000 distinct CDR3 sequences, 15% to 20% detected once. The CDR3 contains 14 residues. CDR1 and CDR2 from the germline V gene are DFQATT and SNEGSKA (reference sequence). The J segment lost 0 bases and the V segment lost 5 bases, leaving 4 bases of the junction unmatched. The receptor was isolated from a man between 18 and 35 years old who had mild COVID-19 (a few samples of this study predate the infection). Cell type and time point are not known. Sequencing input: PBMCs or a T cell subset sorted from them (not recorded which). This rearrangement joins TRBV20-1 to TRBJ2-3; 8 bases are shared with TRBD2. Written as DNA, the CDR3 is TGCAGTGCTGGACCGGGGGGGAGCACAGATACGCAGTATTTT. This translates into CSAGPGGSTDTQYF.